Sequencing of this T cell receptor (beta chain) was carried out in a study of blood T cell repertoires in COVID-19. Overall study: COVID-19 samples from acute and convalescent phases originated in the United States, Italy and Spain. T cells, B-cell-depleted T cells, or PBMCs provided the cDNA or gDNA that served as material.

Germline-derived CDR1 and CDR2 are SGDLS and YYNGEE. The CDR3 consists of 14 residues. Trimming took off 0 bases at V and 1 base at J, with 6 bases between the two ends. The Seattle patients joined while their infection was active and were tracked longitudinally afterward. Source study methods: The authors estimated nucleated cell counts from reference gene primer amplification. Here immunoSEQ multiplex PCR was the method, and the copy in TCRdb shows in-frame clones only, minus some. The V and J calls and clone size were taken over from that table, and D and trimming were inferred from the DNA. The profile covers about 200,000 clones, with around nine tenths appearing a single time and roughly a sixth taken by the ten largest.

V is TRBV9 and J is TRBJ2-3; D ambiguous. The clonotype comes from a man aged 45-65 years with COVID-19, enrolled during active disease. Sequenced sample: peripheral blood. The CDR3 is CASSVVAGTDTQYF. The CDR3 DNA reads TGTGCCAGCAGCGTAGTGGCGGGCACAGATACGCAGTATTTT. Full variable domain (outside the CDR3, taken from reference TRBV9 and TRBJ2-3): DSGVTQTPKHLITATGQRVTLRCSPRSGDLSVYWYQQSLDQGLQFLIQYYNGEERAKGNILERFSAQQFPDLHSELNLSSLELGDSALYFCASSVVAGTDTQYFGPGTRLTVL.